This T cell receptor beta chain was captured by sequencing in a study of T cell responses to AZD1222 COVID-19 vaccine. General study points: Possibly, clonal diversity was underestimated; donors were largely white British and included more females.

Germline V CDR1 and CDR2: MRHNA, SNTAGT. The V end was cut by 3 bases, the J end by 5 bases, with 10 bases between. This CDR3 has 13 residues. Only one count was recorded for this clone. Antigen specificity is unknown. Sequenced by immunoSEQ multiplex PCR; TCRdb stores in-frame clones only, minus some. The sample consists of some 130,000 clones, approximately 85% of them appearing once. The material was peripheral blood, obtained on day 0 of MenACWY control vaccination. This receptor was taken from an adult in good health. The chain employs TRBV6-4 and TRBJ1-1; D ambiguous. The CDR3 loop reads CASSELYGTEAFF. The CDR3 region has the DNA TGTGCCAGCAGTGAACTTTATGGAACTGAAGCTTTCTTT.